These 30 T cell receptor beta chains were all obtained from the same sample, sequenced in a study of CD8 T cells in ankylosing spondylitis. Via MiXCR, TCRdb re-called the 5' RACE reads, giving one row per CDR3 protein. The data show some 130,000 distinct CDR3 sequences, roughly 13% seen once. Specimen: blood, either unsorted or a sorted T cell fraction (not recorded which). The receptors stem from a female donor with ankylosing spondylitis or in good health (not recorded which).

This clonotype was observed at least ten times. The chain is built from TRBV12-3 or TRBV12-4 and TRBJ2-7, with D perhaps matching TRBD2 (5 bases). This CDR3 has 13 residues. The V gene lost 9 bases and the J gene lost 0 bases, with 12 bases spanning the gap. The CDR3: CASKREGSYEQYF. In DNA, the CDR3 is TGTGCCAGTAAACGTGAGGGCTCCTACGAGCAGTACTTC.

This clonotype was seen a few times. The chain has TRBV28 and TRBJ1-1; D unclear. The CDR3 runs 12 residues. Deletions cut 6 bases from V and 3 bases from J, with 8 bases between. The V gene's germline CDR1 is MDHEN and CDR2 SYDVKM. CDR3 sequence reads: CASSRSYTEAFF. The CDR3 coding sequence is TGTGCCAGCAGCCGGAGCTACACTGAAGCTTTCTTT.

The chain combines TRBV7-9 with TRBJ2-1, with D hard to call. Germline CDR1 SEHNR, CDR2 FQNEAQ (reference sequence). The CDR3 has 12 residues. The V gene lost 1 base and the J gene lost 10 bases, with 8 bases spanning the gap. CDR3 protein: CASSLVGEEQFF. CDR3 nucleotides: TGTGCCAGCAGCTTAGTGGGTGAAGAGCAGTTCTTC.

This clonotype was counted between two and nine times. This rearrangement joins TRBV5-1 to TRBJ2-2; D gene ambiguous. Trimming removed 0 bases at V and 4 bases at J, with 7 bases between. CDR3 length equals 14 residues. Germline V CDR1 and CDR2: SGHRS, YFSETQ. CDR3 residues: CASSLVVGTGELFF. In nucleotides, the CDR3 is TGCGCCAGCAGCTTGGTGGTCGGCACCGGGGAGCTGTTTTTT.

The chain is built from TRBV20-1 and TRBJ1-5; TRBD1 matches 7 bases. With 3 bases clipped from V and 5 bases from J, the junction kept 22 bases outside the gene matches. The germline gives CDR1 DFQATT, CDR2 SNEGSKA (reference sequence). The CDR3 extends over 19 amino acids. The CDR3: CSASPSLLGGGAGHQPQHF. CDR3 bases: TGCAGTGCTAGCCCCTCCCTCCTGGGAGGGGGCGCGGGTCATCAGCCCCAGCATTTT.

At least ten counts were recorded for this clonotype. V is TRBV11-2 and J is TRBJ1-5; D is unresolved. V dropped 1 base and J dropped 4 bases, with 5 bases sitting between them. The length of the CDR3 is 13 residues. Looked up from germline, CDR1 is SGHAT and CDR2 is FQNNGV. The CDR3 region is CASSLVGNQPQHF. DNA for the CDR3: TGTGCCAGCAGCTTAGTAGGGAATCAGCCCCAGCATTTT.

This clonotype was seen a handful of times. The rearrangement links TRBV5-1 to TRBJ2-1; 14 nucleotides align to TRBD2. The CDR3 runs 19 residues. Germline lookup yields CDR1 SGHRS and CDR2 YFSETQ. Germline trimming cut 2 bases from V and 0 bases from J; bases unmatched to any gene: 7. DNA for the CDR3: TGCGCCAGCAGCTTTAGGGGACTAGCGGGGGTTAGCTCCTACAATGAGCAGTTCTTC. Its protein product is CASSFRGLAGVSSYNEQFF.

J is TRBJ2-1 and V is TRBV11-2, with TRBD2 matching 13 bases. V shed 4 bases, J shed 5 bases, and the junction held 5 bases outside the gene matches. Germline V gene sequence: CDR1 SGHAT, CDR2 FQNNGV. The length of the CDR3 is 16 residues. CDR3 residues: CASSSRLAGGDNEQFF. The CDR3 DNA reads TGTGCCAGCAGCTCAAGACTAGCGGGAGGAGACAATGAGCAGTTCTTC.

This clonotype was seen a few times. The chain joins TRBV7-9 to TRBJ2-7, with TRBD1 as a possible D gene (6 bases). V was shortened by 5 bases and J by 0 bases, with 14 bases between the two germline ends. The CDR3 is made up of 15 amino acids. Germline CDR1 and CDR2: SEHNR and FQNEAQ (reference sequence). The CDR3 DNA reads TGTGCCAGCAGCCAACCGGGACACCTCTCCTACGAGCAGTACTTC. It specifies CASSQPGHLSYEQYF. Filled out from reference TRBV7-9 and TRBJ2-7, the complete variable domain reads DTGVSQNPRHKITKRGQNVTFRCDPISEHNRLYWYRQTLGQGPEFLTYFQNEAQLEKSRLLSDRFSAERPKGSFSTLEIQRTEQGDSAMYLCASSQPGHLSYEQYFGPGTRLTVT.

This clonotype was seen a few times. The gene calls are TRBV5-1 and TRBJ2-1, with TRBD1 identical over 11 bases. CDR3 size: 17 residues. The junction had 2 bases not matched to a gene; V was cut back by 0 bases and J by 0 bases. In germline, CDR1 is SGHRS, CDR2 YFSETQ. The CDR3 coding sequence is TGCGCCAGCAGCTTGGTAGGGACAGGGGGCTCCTACAATGAGCAGTTCTTC. As protein: CASSLVGTGGSYNEQFF.

V gene TRBV18 combines with J gene TRBJ1-2; TRBD1 might be the D (5 bases). The CDR3 runs 13 residues. V was shortened by 3 bases and J by 7 bases, with 12 bases between the two germline ends. Per the germline V gene, CDR1 is KGHSH and CDR2 is LQKENI. The CDR3 sequence is CASSPGTAIGYTF. CDR3 nucleotide sequence: TGTGCCAGCTCACCCGGGACTGCCATTGGCTACACCTTC.

Concerning this clonotype: Just one base apart from a much larger clone, this may be a read error. This chain links TRBV20-1 with TRBJ2-2, with 12 positions matching TRBD2. J lost 4 bases, V lost 7 bases, and 13 bases had no gene match. Germline V gives CDR1 DFQATT, CDR2 SNEGSKA (reference sequence). The CDR3 spans 17 residues. The CDR3 here is CSDSRGLAGTVTGELFF. In DNA, the CDR3 is TGCAGTGATAGTCGCGGACTAGCGGGAACGGTCACCGGGGAGCTGTTTTTT.

Worth noting for this clonotype: Sequence at one end of the junction differs from germline and may be a read error. V gene TRBV5-1 combines with J gene TRBJ2-7; 10 nucleotides line up with TRBD1. The CDR3 loop spans 13 amino acids. Germline CDR1 SGHRS, CDR2 YFSETQ. The CDR3 DNA reads TGCGTCAGCAGCTTGGGGACAGGGGCCGAGCAGTACTTC. It yields the protein CVSSLGTGAEQYF.

The chain has TRBV5-1 and TRBJ2-1; the D gene is possibly TRBD2 (7 bases). This CDR3 region has 16 residues. Per germline, CDR1 SGHRS and CDR2 YFSETQ. V lost 4 bases and J 5 bases, leaving 19 bases between the germline ends. The CDR3 sequence: CASSLVGGGENNEQFF. CDR3 bases: TGCGCCAGCAGCCTTGTAGGGGGGGGAGAAAACAATGAGCAGTTCTTC. The variable domain in full, with the rest retrieved from reference TRBV5-1 and TRBJ2-1, is KAGVTQTPRYLIKTRGQQVTLSCSPISGHRSVSWYQQTPGQGLQFLFEYFSETQRNKGNFPGRFSGRQFSNSRSEMNVSTLELGDSALYLCASSLVGGGENNEQFFGPGTRLTVL.

This chain connects TRBV4-1 to TRBJ2-5, with a weak D call TRBD1 (6 bases). The length of the CDR3 is 15 residues. CDR1 MGHRA and CDR2 YSYEKL come from the germline V gene. The V end was cut by 0 bases, the J end by 7 bases, with 15 bases between. The CDR3 loop reads CASSQEVRGRGTQYF. CDR3 nucleotide sequence: TGCGCCAGCAGCCAAGAGGTCAGGGGAAGAGGGACCCAGTACTTC.

This clonotype showed up many times. The chain uses TRBV11-2 and TRBJ1-5; D remains ambiguous. The germline V gene has CDR1 SGHAT and CDR2 FQNNGV. V was cut by 3 bases and J by 0 bases, with 6 bases left in between. CDR3 size: 14 residues. The CDR3 DNA reads TGTGCCAGCAGCTTGGGGAATAGCAATCAGCCCCAGCATTTT. Encoded protein: CASSLGNSNQPQHF.

The V call is TRBV11-2, the J call TRBJ1-1, with D perhaps TRBD1 (6 bases). Trimming cost V 5 bases and J 1 base, with 14 bases left between them. The CDR3 length is 15 residues. Per the germline V gene, CDR1 is SGHAT and CDR2 is FQNNGV. CDR3 in amino acids: CASSNDRSRNTEAFF. The CDR3 nucleotides are TGTGCCAGCAGCAACGACAGGTCAAGGAACACTGAAGCTTTCTTT.

The chain recombines TRBV7-8 with TRBJ2-3; tentatively, D is TRBD2 (6 bases). The CDR3 runs 16 residues. The V and J ends lost 4 bases and 4 bases respectively, with 18 bases between them. Germline CDR1 and CDR2: SGHVS and FQNEAQ. The CDR3: CASSWDPRLEADTQYF. CDR3 nucleotides: TGTGCCAGCAGCTGGGATCCCCGACTAGAGGCAGATACGCAGTATTTT. Supplemented by reference TRBV7-8 and TRBJ2-3, the full variable domain reads GAGVSQSPRYKVAKRGQDVALRCDPISGHVSLFWYQQALGQGPEFLTYFQNEAQLDKSGLPSDRFFAERPEGSVSTLKIQRTQQEDSAVYLCASSWDPRLEADTQYFGPGTRLTVL.

With regard to this clonotype: A much larger clonotype is one base distant, so this may be a read error. This chain uses TRBV29-1 with TRBJ1-1; D remains ambiguous. The length of the CDR3 is 10 residues. CDR1 and CDR2 from the germline V gene are SQVTM and ANQGSEA. CDR3 loop: CSATNTETFF. The CDR3 region has the DNA TGCAGCGCTACGAACACTGAAACTTTCTTT.

In its sample, this clonotype was seen many times. The gene calls are TRBV20-1 and TRBJ2-5; D is perhaps TRBD1 or TRBD2 (5 bases each). This CDR3 spans 14 amino acids. Germline loops: CDR1 DFQATT, CDR2 SNEGSKA (reference sequence). Between the trimmed V and J ends, which lost 5 bases and 1 base, there was a span of 14 bases. CDR3 DNA sequence: TGCAGTGCTGGGGGAAGGGCGGTCCAAGAGACCCAGTACTTC. Amino acid sequence: CSAGGRAVQETQYF.

The V call is TRBV12-3 or TRBV12-4, the J call TRBJ1-3; D is perhaps TRBD1 (5 bases). V was cut by 6 bases and J by 0 bases, with 12 bases left in between. This CDR3 is built from 15 residues. Here the CDR3 DNA reads TGTGCCAGCAGGCCGCAGGGCAGCTCTGGAAACACCATATATTTT. This sequence encodes CASRPQGSSGNTIYF.

Here the CDR3 reads CASSETGGNTGELFF. The CDR3 nucleotides are TGTGCCAGCAGTGAGACAGGGGGGAACACCGGGGAGCTGTTTTTT. The genes are TRBV2 and TRBJ2-2; 9 bases align to TRBD1. Trimming took 3 bases from V and 1 from J; bases not matched to a gene: 0. This CDR3 has 15 amino acids. Germline CDR1 SNHLY, CDR2 FYNNEI.

This chain uses TRBV20-1 with TRBJ1-5; D not resolved. The CDR3 is 12 residues long. With 0 bases removed from V and 4 bases from J, the gap between germline ends came to 4 bases. Germline CDR1 DFQATT, CDR2 SNEGSKA (reference sequence). The CDR3 region has the DNA TGCAGTGCTAGAGAGAGTAATCAGCCCCAGCATTTT. It encodes CSARESNQPQHF.

This clonotype was observed a single time. The rearrangement uses TRBV28 and TRBJ1-1; 7 bases fit TRBD1. Germline values: CDR1 MDHEN, CDR2 SYDVKM. The junction had 13 bases not matched to a gene; V was cut back by 2 bases and J by 4 bases. The CDR3 has 17 amino acids. The CDR3 spells CASSLRSTGASSTEAFF. The DNA for the CDR3 is TGTGCCAGCAGTTTACGTAGCACAGGGGCGTCAAGCACTGAAGCTTTCTTT. The complete variable domain, with remaining parts taken from reference TRBV28 and TRBJ1-1, reads DVKVTQSSRYLVKRTGEKVFLECVQDMDHENMFWYRQDPGLGLRLIYFSYDVKMKEKGDIPEGYSVSREKKERFSLILESASTNQTSMYLCASSLRSTGASSTEAFFGQGTRLTVV.

In its sample, this clonotype was seen once. CDR3 nucleotides: TGTGCCAGCAGTTTAGCGGCACAACGTCAGCCCCAGCATTTT. This translates into CASSLAAQRQPQHF. The rearrangement joins TRBV12-3 or TRBV12-4 to TRBJ1-5; D uncertain. The CDR3 runs 14 residues. With 0 bases removed from V and 6 bases from J, the gap between germline ends came to 9 bases.

The CDR3 is CASSKSLRSSSGANVLTF. The CDR3 bases are TGTGCCAGCAGCAAATCCCTCAGGAGCAGCTCTGGGGCCAACGTCCTGACTTTC. The chain is built from TRBV21-1 and TRBJ2-6; the table's TRBD2 call for D was not verified on the DNA. TRBV21-1 is a listed pseudogene. This CDR3 has 18 residues.

The genes are TRBV18 and TRBJ2-3; no reliable D call. CDR3 length equals 11 residues. V was pared by 0 bases and J by 11 bases, with 6 bases between. Germline V gives CDR1 KGHSH, CDR2 LQKENI. The CDR3 DNA reads as TGTGCCAGCTCACCACCGCGCGGGCAGTATTTT. This gives the protein CASSPPRGQYF.

The sample holds a few counts of this clonotype. The chain recombines TRBV18 with TRBJ2-1, with D possibly being TRBD2 (6 bases). There are 12 residues in the CDR3. CDR1 and CDR2 (germline): KGHSH, LQKENI. The ends were cut back, 4 bases at V and 8 bases at J, with 9 bases in the middle. The CDR3 nucleotides are TGTGCCAGCTCACTGACTAGTGATGAGCAGTTCTTC. It codes for CASSLTSDEQFF.

At least ten counts were recorded for this clonotype. The CDR3 here is CASSSLVTYEQYF. The DNA of the CDR3 is TGTGCCAGCAGCTCCCTAGTTACCTACGAGCAGTACTTC. The chain has TRBV3-1 and TRBJ2-7; D uncertain. This CDR3 region has 13 residues. In germline, CDR1 is LGHDT, CDR2 YNNKEL (reference sequence). The V end was cut by 5 bases, the J end by 2 bases, with 10 bases between.

A few counts support this clonotype. This may arise from a read error, as a much more abundant clone is one base away. J is TRBJ2-1 and V is TRBV20-1, with D perhaps TRBD2 (5 bases). The germline V gene has CDR1 DFQATT and CDR2 SNEGSKA (reference sequence). CDR3 length: 17 amino acids. The CDR3 DNA is TGCTGTGCCCCTCATCGGCCGCGTGGGGAGACCTACAATGAGCAGTTCTTC. It codes for CCAPHRPRGETYNEQFF.